This T cell receptor (beta chain) was found in a study of CD8 T cells in Susac syndrome. V dropped 2 bases and J dropped 8 bases, with 6 bases sitting between them. Germline V gene lookup returns CDR1 SGHDN and CDR2 FVKESK. This CDR3 is built from 12 residues. Random hexamers were used to reverse transcribe an amount of roughly 0.45 to 1 ug RNA. TCRdb itself ran the immunoSEQ multiplex PCR reads through MiXCR, one entry per CDR3 protein. The sample yields under 350,000 distinct CDR3 sequences, under 95% seen once. Sample: CD4+ T cells from PBMCs. This rearrangement joins TRBV14 to TRBJ1-4, with D hard to call. The receptor's source is a human donor with multiple sclerosis. As DNA, the CDR3 is TGTGCCAGCAGCCAACAGATGGAAAAACTGTTTTTT. It is translated as CASSQQMEKLFF.